This TCR beta chain is from a study of spatial heterogeneity in lung cancer (dated by TCRdb to the late 2010s). In terms of the full investigation: Beta-chain transcripts were consistently detected in greater numbers than alpha-chain transcripts, which likely reflected higher beta-chain transcript abundance. In the raw uncorrected reads, each unique combination of TCR and UMI appeared on average more than ten times. TCR repertoire features were related to nonsynonymous mutation counts determined by whole-exome sequencing of tumor tissue. In non-small cell lung cancer, the study made a quantitative comparison of TCR alpha and beta repertoires among multiple tumor regions, matched nontumor lung and blood. Both alpha and beta chains were TCR-sequenced in a few hundred tumor regions, approximately 67 matched nontumor lung samples and approximately 50 PBMC samples obtained at surgery.

The table lists this clonotype with many counts. No cognate antigen has been identified for it. No much larger clone exists at a distance of one base, and base qualities are not known. Interpreted using the paper, the time point label stands for: sample taken at primary tumor resection. For TCR sequencing, whole RNA was extracted from tumor and nontumor lung tissue, or from cryopreserved PBMC samples, and no cell sorting was done. The donors were about 71 patients from the lung TRACERx cohort who had early-stage, untreated non-small cell lung cancer. Only patients with enough RNA available from two or more tumor regions were chosen for TCR sequencing. Taken from the germline V gene, the CDR1 and CDR2 loops are LGHNA and YNFKEQ. Trimming costs V 2 bases and J 2 bases, and their ends lie 12 bases apart. There are 15 amino acids in the CDR3, from cysteine to phenylalanine inclusive. Only the CDR3 region is kept as DNA, spanning 45 bases read in frame from base 1.

The library was made by 5' RACE. The sequencing machine was a NextSeq 500. To allow correction of PCR and sequencing errors, the TCR library protocol tagged every TCR cDNA molecule with a unique molecular identifier. The authors' analysis ran thus. TCR identification, UMI-based error correction and CDR3 extraction were performed with Decombinator tools. TCRs above a frequency of 2 per 1,000, corresponding to the top 1% of the tumor frequency distribution, were defined as expanded. Each repertoire was subsampled 100 times to 5,000 TCRs, after which Renyi diversity was computed with the R vegan package. CDR3 similarity networks were built from amino acid triplet string-kernel similarity, connecting CDR3s with pairwise similarity above 0.82. TCRdb passed the public sequencing reads through fastp at Q25 and MiXCR, retaining productive beta sequences. Here each entry gathers all rows of one CDR3 protein and keeps the most common genes and DNA. None of the V and J calls come from the authors' own analysis; TCRdb made them. The sample table lists roughly 70,000 distinct CDR3 sequences, 10% to 15% of them with a count of one. The ten largest clones capture 6.5% to 8.5% of the sample.

Findings and caveats that apply to the study as a whole: Ubiquitous expanded tumor TCRs were found in blood more often at tumor resection than at routine follow-up. Confirming at a functional level the hypothesis that regional TCRs recognize regional mutations was considered to require additional single-cell paired TCR alpha and beta sequencing.

The chain uses TRBV4-2 and TRBJ2-5, and possibly TRBD2, on 6 matching bases. Sample: PBMCs, taken at surgery. The sequence derives from a male donor with early-stage non-small cell lung cancer. The CDR3 sequence is CASSQTRGEQETQYF. The sequence in DNA is TGTGCCAGCAGCCAAACGCGGGGCGAGCAAGAGACCCAGTACTTC.